Below are 24 T cell receptor beta chains sequenced from a single sample in a study of beta chain bispecific antibodies for T cell cancers. Blood mononuclear cells were expanded for about three days using either OKT3 anti-CD3 antibody or CD3/CD28 beads. These receptors have no known antigen. TCRdb processed the 5' RACE reads anew with MiXCR; each CDR3 protein has one entry. The profile shows some 17,000 distinct CDR3 sequences, 2% to 2.5% of them singletons. Findings and caveats of the study: The leukemia cells, rather than normal T cells, gave most of the targeted TRBV signal.

The material sequenced was healthy donor T cells cultured with leukemia cells. The source of these receptors is a human donor in good health. Some clones in this sample may be carry-over from other donors' samples.

This clonotype was recorded at least ten times. This sequence joins TRBV14 and TRBJ1-1; perhaps TRBD1 as D (6 bases). V lost 4 bases and J lost 3, with 21 bases in between. Germline values: CDR1 SGHDN, CDR2 FVKESK. There are 17 residues in the CDR3. In DNA, the CDR3 is TGTGCCAGCAGCCCCCCGGTCGAGCTGGGGGCGGACACTGAAGCTTTCTTT. Translation: CASSPPVELGADTEAFF.

This clonotype counts as medium-sized. The chain combines TRBV7-9 with TRBJ1-2, with a weak D call TRBD1 (6 bases). The germline V gene has CDR1 SEHNR and CDR2 FQNEAQ (reference sequence). CDR3 length equals 14 residues. Trimming left V 7 bases short and J 6 bases short, with 18 bases between. Here the CDR3 DNA reads TGTGCCAGCAACCAACAGGGTACGATGAATGGCTACACCTTC. It is translated as CASNQQGTMNGYTF.

This clonotype is medium-sized (0.01 to 0.1%) in the sample. This chain uses TRBV5-1 with TRBJ2-7; TRBD2 matches 9 bases. CDR3 length: 14 amino acids. The germline gives CDR1 SGHRS, CDR2 YFSETQ. V gave up 3 bases and J gave up 3 bases; unmatched junction bases: 4. The CDR3 coding sequence is TGCGCCAGCAGCTCAGGAGCGGGGGGCTACGAGCAGTACTTC. The encoded protein is CASSSGAGGYEQYF.

This clonotype has ten or more counts. This sequence joins TRBV5-1 and TRBJ1-1, with TRBD1 matching over 9 bases. V shed 1 base, J shed 3 bases, and the junction held 1 base outside the gene matches. The CDR3 spans 14 residues. Germline V CDR1 and CDR2: SGHRS, YFSETQ. Here the CDR3 reads CASSLTGGHTEAFF. CDR3 DNA sequence: TGCGCCAGCAGCTTGACAGGGGGCCACACTGAAGCTTTCTTT.

This clonotype was counted many times. This rearrangement joins TRBV6-1 to TRBJ1-1; D remains unclear. The germline V gene has CDR1 MNHNS and CDR2 SASEGT. Trimming removed 6 bases from V and 1 base from J, with 9 bases in between. This CDR3 contains 13 residues. The CDR3 sequence is CASSLGPNTEAFF. The CDR3 DNA reads as TGTGCCAGCAGCCTGGGTCCGAACACTGAAGCTTTCTTT.

This clonotype was counted many times. The V gene is TRBV10-1, the J gene TRBJ2-6, with D hard to call. The CDR3 totals 19 residues. CDR1 and CDR2 (germline): WNHNN, SYGVQD (reference sequence). The germline V and J ends were trimmed by 2 bases and 4 bases, with 21 bases remaining between them. The CDR3 protein is CASSEDNIFPTPGANVLTF. CDR3 in DNA: TGCGCCAGCAGTGAGGATAACATATTCCCAACACCAGGGGCCAACGTCCTGACTTTC.

In this sample, this clonotype is medium-sized. The chain uses TRBV2 and TRBJ1-6, with D uncertain. V was clipped by 6 bases and J by 0 bases, with 9 bases between them. This CDR3 comprises 15 residues. Germline lookup yields CDR1 SNHLY and CDR2 FYNNEI. This CDR3 is CASSPGSSYNSPLHF. Written as DNA, the CDR3 is TGTGCCAGCAGCCCGGGGAGCTCCTATAATTCACCCCTCCACTTT.

By sample fraction, this clonotype is medium-sized. The chain carries TRBV20-1 and TRBJ2-1; 10 bases are shared with TRBD2. After removal of 3 bases from V and 6 bases from J, the junction contained 11 bases not matched to a gene. Per the germline V gene, CDR1 is DFQATT and CDR2 is SNEGSKA (reference sequence). The CDR3 runs to 16 residues. The CDR3 reads CSASDYSGGLANEQFF. Written as DNA, the CDR3 is TGCAGTGCTAGCGACTATAGCGGGGGGCTTGCCAATGAGCAGTTCTTC.

This clonotype was recorded many times. This chain uses TRBV6-5 with TRBJ2-3; 7 bases match TRBD1. With 6 bases clipped from V and 0 bases from J, the junction kept 3 bases outside the gene matches. The CDR3 contains 14 residues. Germline-derived CDR1 and CDR2 are MNHEY and SVGAGI. The CDR3 sequence: CASSRDSSTDTQYF. CDR3 bases: TGTGCCAGCAGCAGGGACAGTAGCACAGATACGCAGTATTTT.

At least ten counts were recorded for this clonotype. The V and J genes are TRBV19 and TRBJ1-2; D call uncertain. Trimming took off 3 bases at V and 4 bases at J, with 18 bases between the two ends. The germline V gene has CDR1 LNHDA and CDR2 SQIVND (reference sequence). This CDR3 is built from 16 residues. CDR3 in amino acids: CASSISFLGKPYGYTF. CDR3 nucleotide sequence: TGTGCCAGTAGTATCAGCTTTCTAGGGAAACCCTATGGCTACACCTTC.

This clonotype showed up many times. The chain is built from TRBV28 and TRBJ1-2, with D perhaps TRBD1 (5 bases). Trimming took 3 bases from V and 4 from J, leaving 12 bases between them. Germline assignment: CDR1 MDHEN and CDR2 SYDVKM. There are 14 residues in the CDR3. The CDR3 region is CASSLNRSFYGYTF. In DNA, the CDR3 is TGTGCCAGCAGTTTGAACAGGTCTTTCTATGGCTACACCTTC.

This clonotype was observed at least ten times. The chain employs TRBV4-2 and TRBJ2-7; 7 positions match TRBD2. Looked up from germline, CDR1 is LGHNA and CDR2 is YNFKEQ. The CDR3 spans 15 residues. J lost 7 bases, V lost 4 bases, and 13 bases had no gene match. The CDR3 loop reads CASSPGKRGPMEQYF. CDR3 nucleotides: TGTGCCAGCAGCCCAGGGAAGCGGGGCCCAATGGAGCAGTACTTC.

The table lists this clonotype with many counts. The genes are TRBV19 and TRBJ2-1; no clear D gene. Deletions cut 3 bases from V and 2 bases from J, with 11 bases between. Germline V gives CDR1 LNHDA, CDR2 SQIVND (reference sequence). The CDR3 extends over 15 amino acids. CDR3: CASSIIGNTYNEQFF. DNA of the CDR3: TGTGCCAGTAGTATCATAGGGAACACCTACAATGAGCAGTTCTTC.

In its sample, this clonotype was seen many times. This chain joins TRBV4-1 and TRBJ2-1; perhaps D is TRBD1 or TRBD2 (6 bases each). In germline, CDR1 is MGHRA, CDR2 YSYEKL. Trimming removed 3 bases at V and 4 bases at J, with 13 bases between. CDR3 length: 15 amino acids. In nucleotides, the CDR3 is TGCGCCAGCAGCCATACCGGGGGCCCGTACAATGAGCAGTTCTTC. This gives the protein CASSHTGGPYNEQFF.

This clonotype was counted many times. This rearrangement joins TRBV5-1 to TRBJ2-1; D might be TRBD2 (6 bases). This CDR3 contains 18 residues. The V gene's germline CDR1 is SGHRS and CDR2 YFSETQ. Deletions cut 4 bases from V and 5 bases from J, with 25 bases between. The CDR3 DNA reads TGCGCCAGCAGCCGACTAGTTGGGCCCGGGATCGGTCACAATGAGCAGTTCTTC. Protein sequence: CASSRLVGPGIGHNEQFF.

This clonotype was detected many times. The rearrangement uses TRBV7-8 and TRBJ2-1, with 7 positions matching TRBD2. CDR1 is SGHVS, CDR2 FQNEAQ, per germline. V dropped 5 bases and J dropped 7; count of bases not matched to a gene: 8. The CDR3 contains 14 residues. CDR3 in amino acids: CASSHRTSWNEQFF. As DNA, the CDR3 is TGTGCCAGCAGCCACCGGACTAGTTGGAATGAGCAGTTCTTC.

This clonotype was counted ten times or more. This chain uses TRBV28 with TRBJ1-6; D is possibly TRBD1 (6 bases). This CDR3 is built from 18 residues. Trimming took 3 bases from V and 4 from J, leaving 19 bases between them. Germline-derived CDR1 and CDR2 are MDHEN and SYDVKM. DNA for the CDR3: TGTGCCAGCAGTTTCGTCCAGGGGTCTTCTCTATATAATTCACCCCTCCACTTT. Protein product: CASSFVQGSSLYNSPLHF.

The chain has TRBV19 and TRBJ1-6, with a weak D call TRBD1 (5 bases). The CDR3 totals 13 residues. V was clipped by 10 bases and J by 10 bases, with 17 bases between them. Per germline, CDR1 LNHDA and CDR2 SQIVND (reference sequence). The CDR3 sequence: CATSERGRSPLHF. CDR3 bases: TGTGCCACCTCCGAAAGGGGAAGATCACCCCTCCACTTT.

This clonotype was detected ten times or more. The chain uses TRBV14 and TRBJ2-1, with a tentative D call TRBD2 (5 bases). Germline V gene sequence: CDR1 SGHDN, CDR2 FVKESK. The CDR3 extends over 13 amino acids. Trimming took 0 bases from V and 10 from J, leaving 10 bases between them. Here the CDR3 reads CASSQEHTGEQFF. In nucleotides, the CDR3 is TGTGCCAGCAGCCAAGAGCATACGGGAGAGCAGTTCTTC. Full variable domain (outside the CDR3, taken from reference TRBV14 and TRBJ2-1): EAGVTQFPSHSVIEKGQTVTLRCDPISGHDNLYWYRRVMGKEIKFLLHFVKESKQDESGMPNNRFLAERTGGTYSTLKVQPAELEDSGVYFCASSQEHTGEQFFGPGTRLTVL.

This clonotype has ten or more counts. This chain connects TRBV5-1 to TRBJ1-4, with 7 bases identical to TRBD1. Germline V gene lookup returns CDR1 SGHRS and CDR2 YFSETQ. The CDR3 extends over 14 amino acids. The J segment lost 8 bases and the V segment lost 6 bases, leaving 10 bases of the junction unmatched. As DNA, the CDR3 is TGCGCCAGCAAGACTCGGCAGGGGGGGGAAAAACTGTTTTTT. Amino acids: CASKTRQGGEKLFF. The full variable domain, rest sourced from reference TRBV5-1 and TRBJ1-4, is KAGVTQTPRYLIKTRGQQVTLSCSPISGHRSVSWYQQTPGQGLQFLFEYFSETQRNKGNFPGRFSGRQFSNSRSEMNVSTLELGDSALYLCASKTRQGGEKLFFGSGTQLSVL.

Notes on this clonotype: This may come from a read error, since a much larger clone is one base off. The chain joins TRBV7-3 to TRBJ1-6; possible D gene TRBD1, 6 bases. The CDR3 totals 17 residues. Germline V CDR1 and CDR2: SGHTA, FQGTGA. The CDR3 loop is CAGSAREVGRGGSPLHF. DNA of the CDR3: TGTGCCGGCAGCGCCCGTGAAGTGGGCAGGGGAGGTTCACCCCTCCACTTT.

The table lists this clonotype with many counts. The chain combines TRBV5-1 with TRBJ2-1; TRBD2 aligns across 13 bases. V trimming: 5 bases; J trimming: 1 base; junction bases outside the gene matches: 9. CDR1 and CDR2 from the germline V gene are SGHRS and YFSETQ. This CDR3 is built from 18 residues. CDR3 region: CASRPRTSGGESYNEQFF. The CDR3 DNA reads TGCGCCAGCAGGCCCCGGACTAGCGGGGGAGAATCCTACAATGAGCAGTTCTTC.

The J gene is TRBJ1-2, the V gene TRBV19; TRBD1 might be the D (5 bases). Germline values: CDR1 LNHDA, CDR2 SQIVND (reference sequence). Trimming removed 5 bases from V and 3 bases from J, with 19 bases in between. CDR3 length equals 16 residues. CDR3 sequence (DNA): TGTGCCAGTAGTTCTAATACGGGACCCTGGTACTATGGCTACACCTTC. Translated, it gives CASSSNTGPWYYGYTF.

This clonotype counts as medium-sized. This chain connects TRBV11-3 to TRBJ1-1; D uncertain. V was clipped by 2 bases and J by 3 bases, with 7 bases between them. This CDR3 is 13 amino acids long. Germline values: CDR1 SGHNT, CDR2 YENEEA. Written as DNA, the CDR3 is TGTGCCAGCAGCTTAACGGAATACACTGAAGCTTTCTTT. The encoded protein is CASSLTEYTEAFF. Combining the CDR3 with reference TRBV11-3 and TRBJ1-1 gives the whole variable domain EAGVVQSPRYKIIEKKQPVAFWCNPISGHNTLYWYLQNLGQGPELLIRYENEEAVDDSQLPKDRFSAERLKGVDSTLKIQPAELGDSAVYLCASSLTEYTEAFFGQGTRLTVV.